This passage covers 10 T cell receptor beta chains from one sample sequenced in a study of regulatory T cells in long-lasting Graves disease. Sequencing libraries for TCR beta were prepared with iRepertoire HTBI primers and Arm-PCR of CDR3 regions. TCRdb reprocessed the multiplex PCR reads with MiXCR, giving one entry per CDR3 protein. The repertoire holds 400,000 to 500,000 distinct CDR3 sequences, with approximately 15% as singletons. The time point denotes: newly diagnosed GD, antithyroid drugs for less than 3 months. The TCR library was prepared using RNA isolated from PBMCs. These data were also reused for a study on T cells in Graves' hyperthyroidism and ophthalmopathy.

This sample comprised peripheral blood mononuclear cells (PBMCs), obtained at new diagnosis, from a patient treated with antithyroid drugs. Receptor source: a woman between 40 and 55 years old with Graves disease.

V usage is TRBV7-2 and J usage is TRBJ1-6; D might be TRBD1 (5 bases). V lost 1 base, J lost 13 bases, and 14 bases lay in between. The CDR3 is 14 amino acids. The germline V gene encodes CDR1 SGHTA and CDR2 FQGNSA. The CDR3 reads CASSLGGGGSPLHF. DNA of the CDR3: TGTGCCAGCAGCTTAGGGGGGGGGGGTTCTCCCCTCCACTTT.

This clonotype was detected a few times. This chain links TRBV25-1 with TRBJ2-3; D gene uncertain. V lost 3 bases and J 2 bases, leaving 12 bases between the germline ends. Germline CDR1 MGHDK, CDR2 SYGVNS. This CDR3 is 15 amino acids long. This CDR3 is CASSDEHQITDTQYF. Here the CDR3 DNA reads TGTGCCAGCAGTGATGAGCACCAAATCACAGATACGCAGTATTTT.

This clonotype occurred many times. V usage is TRBV3-1 and J usage is TRBJ1-1; no clear D gene. The CDR3 covers 15 residues. Germline V gene lookup returns CDR1 LGHDT and CDR2 YNNKEL (reference sequence). The V gene lost 0 bases and the J gene lost 5 bases, with 13 bases spanning the gap. CDR3 DNA: TGTGCCAGCAGCCAAGAAATTGTGGCGTGGACTGAAGCTTTCTTT. Protein sequence: CASSQEIVAWTEAFF.

This clonotype has ten or more counts. J is TRBJ2-5 and V is TRBV11-2; D ambiguous. V gave up 1 base and J gave up 1 base, with 10 bases separating them. CDR1 SGHAT and CDR2 FQNNGV come from the germline V gene. CDR3 length: 15 amino acids. This CDR3 is CASSLGVSPQETQYF. In nucleotides, the CDR3 is TGTGCCAGCAGCTTAGGAGTTTCGCCCCAAGAGACCCAGTACTTC.

The chain links TRBV19 to TRBJ2-6; TRBD1 aligns across 9 bases. Germline lookup yields CDR1 LNHDA and CDR2 SQIVND (reference sequence). With V trimmed by 6 bases and J by 0 bases, 6 bases remained unmatched. This CDR3 is built from 17 residues. The chain's CDR3 is CASRNDRGASGANVLTF. CDR3 bases: TGTGCCAGTAGAAATGACAGGGGGGCCTCTGGGGCCAACGTCCTGACTTTC.

This clonotype was counted between two and nine times. A read error may be the cause here, since a much bigger clone is one base away. The genes are TRBV28 and TRBJ1-1; 7 bases align to TRBD1. J was trimmed by 3 bases and V by 7 bases; bases with no gene match: 8. The CDR3 contains 14 residues. Germline CDR1 is MDHEN and CDR2 is SYDVKM. CDR3 bases: TGTGCCAGCATCACCGGGACAGTGGACACTGAAGCTTTCTTT. Amino acids: CASITGTVDTEAFF.

Many counts were recorded for this clonotype. The V call is TRBV6-2 or TRBV6-3, the J call TRBJ2-1; D unclear. Deletions cut 8 bases from V and 0 bases from J, with 11 bases between. CDR3 length: 14 amino acids. The germline V gene has CDR1 MNHEY and CDR2 SVGEGT. The CDR3 region is CASLAKNSYNEQFF. In DNA form, the CDR3 reads TGTGCCAGCCTGGCTAAGAACTCCTACAATGAGCAGTTCTTC.

V usage is TRBV9 and J usage is TRBJ2-1; D remains unclear. The V and J ends lost 0 bases and 9 bases respectively, with 13 bases between them. CDR3 length: 14 amino acids. Germline V gene sequence: CDR1 SGDLS, CDR2 YYNGEE. In DNA form, the CDR3 reads TGTGCCAGCAGCGTAGATAGGGTCGGCGTTGAGCAGTTCTTC. This encodes CASSVDRVGVEQFF.

With respect to this clonotype: Compared with germline, one end of the junction differs, possibly owing to a read error. The chain has TRBV28 and TRBJ2-4; D is ambiguous. This CDR3 region has 16 residues. Germline CDR1 MDHEN, CDR2 SYDVKM. The CDR3 spells CPSSPSDFIAKNIQYF. The CDR3 nucleotides read TGTCCCAGCAGCCCCTCAGACTTTATAGCCAAAAACATTCAGTACTTC.

This clonotype showed up many times. This sequence joins TRBV12-3 or TRBV12-4 and TRBJ2-1, with 8 nucleotides matching TRBD1. J gave up 4 bases and V 5 bases, and 10 bases lay outside the gene matches. The CDR3 is made up of 16 amino acids. The CDR3 is CASSPPGGSRYNEQFF. The CDR3 DNA reads as TGTGCCAGCAGTCCCCCAGGGGGCTCCAGGTACAATGAGCAGTTCTTC.